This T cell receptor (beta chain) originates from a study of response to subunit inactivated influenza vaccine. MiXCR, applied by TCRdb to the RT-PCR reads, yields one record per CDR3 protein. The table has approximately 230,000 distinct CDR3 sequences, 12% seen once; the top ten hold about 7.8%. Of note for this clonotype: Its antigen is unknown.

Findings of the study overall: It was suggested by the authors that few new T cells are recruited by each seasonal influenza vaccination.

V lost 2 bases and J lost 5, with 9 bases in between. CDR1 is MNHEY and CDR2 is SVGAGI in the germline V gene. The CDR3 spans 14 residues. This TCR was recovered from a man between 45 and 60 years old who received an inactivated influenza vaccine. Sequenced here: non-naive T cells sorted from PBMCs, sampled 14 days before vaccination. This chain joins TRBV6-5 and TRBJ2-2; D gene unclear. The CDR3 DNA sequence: TGTGCCAGCAGTTACCAATCCCCTACCGGGGAGCTGTTTTTT. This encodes CASSYQSPTGELFF.